This entry lists 18 T cell receptor beta chains sequenced from one sample in a study of beta chain features in type 1 diabetes (dated by TCRdb to the late 2010s). The library was generated by the immunoSEQ multiplex PCR assay. The entire isolated RNA was reverse transcribed using the High Capacity cDNA Reverse Transcription Kit, and thus expressed TCRB transcripts were sequenced. The clones in this table, taken by TCRdb from immuneACCESS, are in-frame only. Not every clone is retained; where verified, under half of the shortfall comes from an unresolved V gene, and the cause of the rest is unknown. Across this sample there are 400,000 to 500,000 clones, with roughly 14% seen only once. The top ten hold about 0.04% of the sample. Sequenced input: naive CD4+ T cells from blood. What this sample's cell subset or site label stands for: true naive CD4+ T cells. The source is a man aged 30 to 39 in good health.

This clone was seen many times. This chain uses TRBV15 with TRBJ2-1; D remains ambiguous. This CDR3 spans 13 amino acids. Trimming shortened V by 0 bases and J by 9 bases, and 9 bases separated the two germline ends. CDR1 is LNHNV, CDR2 YYDKDF, per germline (reference sequence). CDR3 bases: TGTGCCACCAGCAGAGATAGGAGATTTGAGCAGTTCTTC. Its protein is CATSRDRRFEQFF.

The sample holds many counts of this clone. V gene TRBV23-1 combines with J gene TRBJ2-6; the match to TRBD1 covers 9 bases. TRBV23-1 counts as an open reading frame of uncertain function. Trimming removed 1 base from V and 2 bases from J; junction bases left unmatched: 9. This CDR3 has 19 residues. CDR3 sequence reads: CASSQYSGTGPPGANVLTF. The CDR3 DNA reads TGCGCCAGCAGTCAATACTCCGGGACAGGGCCACCTGGGGCCAACGTCCTGACTTTC.

This chain uses TRBV19 with TRBJ2-5; the match to TRBD1 covers 7 bases. There are 13 residues in the CDR3. Unmatched junction bases numbered 7, after V lost 7 bases and J lost 5 bases. Germline CDR1 reads LNHDA; CDR2 reads SQIVND (reference sequence). The CDR3: CASNFARGETQYF. The CDR3 DNA follows: TGTGCCAGTAATTTTGCCAGGGGGGAGACCCAGTACTTC.

This clone was detected a few times. The chain employs TRBV23-1 and TRBJ1-2; D not resolved. TRBV23-1 is recorded as an ORF, its role being uncertain. The CDR3 contains 18 residues. Trimming shortened V by 3 bases and J by 0 bases, and 20 bases separated the two germline ends. The CDR3, as DNA: TGCGCCAGCAGTCACCCTCCTTTGAGGCACGAAGCTAACTATGGCTACACCTTC. Protein: CASSHPPLRHEANYGYTF.

This clone was seen more than once but under ten times. The genes are TRBV14 and TRBJ2-1; D may be TRBD1 (6 bases). V lost 3 bases and J 7 bases, leaving 16 bases between the germline ends. CDR1 is SGHDN, CDR2 FVKESK, per germline. CDR3 length: 15 amino acids. The CDR3 coding sequence is TGTGCCAGCAGCCAGAGGCTGGGGGCAATTAATGAGCAGTTCTTC. This codes for CASSQRLGAINEQFF.

V and J are TRBV4-3 and TRBJ1-2, with 9 bases identical to TRBD1. V shed 6 bases, J shed 3 bases, and the junction held 5 bases outside the gene matches. Germline lookup yields CDR1 LGHNA and CDR2 YSLEER. The CDR3 contains 14 residues. CDR3 residues: CASRADRGHYGYTF. The CDR3 nucleotides read TGCGCCAGCAGAGCGGACAGGGGACACTATGGCTACACCTTC.

This clone was seen only once. The genes are TRBV27 and TRBJ2-1, with 9 positions matching TRBD2. CDR1 and CDR2 (germline): MNHEY, SMNVEV (reference sequence). The V and J ends lost 6 bases and 3 bases, in that order; junction bases with no gene match: 3. The CDR3 spans 14 residues. CDR3 residues: CASRLAGDYNEQFF. In nucleotides, the CDR3 is TGTGCCAGCAGGTTAGCGGGAGACTACAATGAGCAGTTCTTC.

This clone was detected a few times. This chain joins TRBV10-3 and TRBJ2-3; 10 bases align to TRBD2. The CDR3 is made up of 15 amino acids. The J segment lost 0 bases and the V segment lost 6 bases, leaving 3 bases of the junction unmatched. Germline V CDR1 and CDR2: ENHRY, SYGVKD. CDR3 amino acids: CAIRWTSGSTDTQYF. Here the CDR3 DNA reads TGTGCCATCAGGTGGACTAGCGGTAGCACAGATACGCAGTATTTT.

This clone was picked up a small number of times. The junction shows a germline mismatch at one end, possibly a read error. This chain connects TRBV9 to TRBJ2-3; D not certain. Per the germline V gene, CDR1 is SGDLS and CDR2 is YYNGEE. The CDR3 totals 14 residues. CDR3 coding DNA: TGTGCCAGCAGTGTAGCTGTCCGCACAGATACGCAGTATTTT. Translation gives CASSVAVRTDTQYF.

This chain uses TRBV4-3 with TRBJ2-7; weak D call: TRBD2 (6 bases). The germline V gene encodes CDR1 LGHNA and CDR2 YSLEER. V was shortened by 0 bases and J by 0 bases, with 6 bases between the two germline ends. The CDR3 loop spans 14 amino acids. In nucleotides, the CDR3 is TGCGCCAGCAGCCAAGACGGGGGCTCCTACGAGCAGTACTTC. Translation gives CASSQDGGSYEQYF.

There are a few counts of this clone. This sequence joins TRBV13 and TRBJ2-5, with 7 bases identical to TRBD1. V shed 2 bases, J shed 4 bases, and the junction held 13 bases outside the gene matches. The germline V gene encodes CDR1 PRHDT and CDR2 FYEKMQ (reference sequence). This CDR3 is built from 17 residues. This CDR3 is CASSLRPRKGARETQYF. The CDR3 DNA reads as TGTGCCAGCAGCTTACGACCTAGGAAGGGGGCCAGAGAGACCCAGTACTTC.

This clone was counted only a few times. The genes are TRBV7-2 and TRBJ2-1, with 8 bases matching TRBD2. Germline loops: CDR1 SGHTA, CDR2 FQGNSA. J gave up 7 bases and V 5 bases, and 10 bases lay outside the gene matches. This CDR3 comprises 15 residues. CDR3 sequence (DNA): TGTGCCAGCAGCCCTCTAACGGGAGGGTGGAATGAGCAGTTCTTC. Amino acid sequence: CASSPLTGGWNEQFF.

This clone was seen a handful of times. The chain couples TRBV10-3 to TRBJ1-2; the D gene is possibly TRBD1 (6 bases). Germline CDR1 is ENHRY and CDR2 is SYGVKD. The CDR3 extends over 11 amino acids. V was cut by 11 bases and J by 5 bases, with 12 bases left in between. DNA for the CDR3: TGTGCCGCCGGGACACCTTATGGCTACACCTTC. It is translated as CAAGTPYGYTF.

This clone has only a few counts. The rearrangement uses TRBV5-1 and TRBJ2-3; tentatively, D is TRBD2 (5 bases). Germline V gives CDR1 SGHRS, CDR2 YFSETQ. Trimming took off 2 bases at V and 5 bases at J, with 12 bases between the two ends. The CDR3 length is 14 residues. This CDR3 reads CASSFDSARDTQYF. Here the CDR3 DNA reads TGCGCCAGCAGCTTCGATAGCGCGCGAGATACGCAGTATTTT.

The V and J genes are TRBV7-2 and TRBJ1-1, with D perhaps matching TRBD1 (5 bases). V was shortened by 1 base and J by 6 bases, with 12 bases between the two germline ends. This CDR3 comprises 14 residues. Germline assignment: CDR1 SGHTA and CDR2 FQGNSA. In DNA form, the CDR3 reads TGTGCCAGCAGCTTAGTTTCGGGGGTCGCTGAAGCTTTCTTT. It yields the protein CASSLVSGVAEAFF.

This clone was found a few times. The V call is TRBV7-6, the J call TRBJ2-3; 12 nucleotides match TRBD2. This CDR3 has 20 amino acids. V was clipped by 5 bases and J by 5 bases; unmatched bases: 20. Germline CDR1 SGHVS, CDR2 FNYEAQ. In DNA form, the CDR3 reads TGTGCCAGCAGCGGTAGTCGAGGGGGTCCACTAGCGGGAGGAGGAGATACGCAGTATTTT. Translated: CASSGSRGGPLAGGGDTQYF.

This clone came up a few times. The chain joins TRBV27 to TRBJ2-5, with TRBD1 as a possible D gene (6 bases). Trimming shortened V by 5 bases and J by 2 bases, and 15 bases separated the two germline ends. Germline CDR1 is MNHEY and CDR2 is SMNVEV (reference sequence). CDR3 length: 15 amino acids. The CDR3: CASSARQVGQETQYF. The CDR3 DNA reads TGTGCCAGCAGTGCCCGACAGGTAGGGCAAGAGACCCAGTACTTC.

This chain connects TRBV19 to TRBJ1-2; D gene ambiguous. CDR1 and CDR2 from the germline V gene are LNHDA and SQIVND (reference sequence). This CDR3 comprises 13 residues. V was shortened by 3 bases and J by 0 bases, with 5 bases between the two germline ends. CDR3 in DNA: TGTGCCAGTAGTATGGCAGCTAACTATGGCTACACCTTC. Translation gives CASSMAANYGYTF. Full variable domain (rest looked up from reference TRBV19 and TRBJ1-2): DGGITQSPKYLFRKEGQNVTLSCEQNLNHDAMYWYRQDPGQGLRLIYYSQIVNDFQKGDIAEGYSVSREKKESFPLTVTSAQKNPTAFYLCASSMAANYGYTFGSGTRLTVV.